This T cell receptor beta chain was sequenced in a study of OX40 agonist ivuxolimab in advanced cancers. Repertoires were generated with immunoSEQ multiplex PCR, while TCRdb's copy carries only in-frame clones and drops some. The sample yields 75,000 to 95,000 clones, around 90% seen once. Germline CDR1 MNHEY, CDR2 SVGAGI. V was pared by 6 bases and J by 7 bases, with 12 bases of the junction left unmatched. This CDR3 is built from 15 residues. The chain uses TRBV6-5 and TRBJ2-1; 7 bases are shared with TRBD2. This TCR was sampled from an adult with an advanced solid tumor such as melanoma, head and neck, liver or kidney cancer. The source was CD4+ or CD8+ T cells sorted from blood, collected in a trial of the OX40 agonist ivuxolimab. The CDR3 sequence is CASRRGNPGSNEQFF. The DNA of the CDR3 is TGTGCCAGCAGGCGGGGGAACCCCGGGTCAAATGAGCAGTTCTTC.